This T cell receptor beta chain derives from a study of CD8 T cells in ankylosing spondylitis. In its sample, this clonotype was seen many times. The antigen is not known. Study-wide results and caveats: There was a TCR beta motif, made of several highly homologous variants, that appeared characteristic of ankylosing spondylitis blood.

Using its own MiXCR run on the 5' RACE reads, TCRdb lists one record per CDR3 protein. This table has 450,000 to 550,000 distinct CDR3 sequences, over 4% appearing once. V was trimmed by 7 bases and J by 7 bases, leaving 14 bases between them. CDR1 is SGHRS and CDR2 is YFSETQ in the germline V gene. This CDR3 has 13 amino acids. The clonotype originates from a male donor with ankylosing spondylitis. The V gene is TRBV5-1, the J gene TRBJ2-2; weak D call: TRBD2 (5 bases). Specimen: blood, either unsorted or a sorted T cell fraction (not recorded which). CDR3 sequence: CASDYDFNGELFF. Here the CDR3 DNA reads TGCGCCAGCGACTACGACTTCAACGGGGAGCTGTTTTTT.